This entry lists 13 T cell receptor beta chains sequenced from one sample in a study of blood T cell repertoires in COVID-19. Generated by immunoSEQ multiplex PCR, the TCRdb table keeps only in-frame clones and is missing some. This sample carries 150,000 or so clones, 75% to 90% of them seen once, and the ten largest clones take around 4.5%. Material: PBMCs or T cells enriched from blood (not recorded which). Receptors originate from a man between 45 and 60 years old who had recovered from COVID-19.

V usage is TRBV3-1 (or the pseudogene TRBV3-2) and J usage is TRBJ1-1, with 9 bases lining up with TRBD1. V gave up 7 bases and J gave up 1 base; unmatched junction bases: 4. This CDR3 contains 14 residues. CDR1 and CDR2 from the germline V gene are LGHDT and YNNKEL (reference sequence). The CDR3 DNA follows: TGTGCCAGCAAGGCGACAGGGGGGAACACTGAAGCTTTCTTT. Translated: CASKATGGNTEAFF.

The chain employs TRBV12-3 or TRBV12-4 and TRBJ2-7, with D perhaps TRBD1 (5 bases). The CDR3 runs 13 residues. V lost 6 bases to trimming and J lost 4 bases, with 13 bases between them. As DNA, the CDR3 is TGTGCCAGCAGCGCCCTCCAGGGATACGAGCAGTACTTC. The encoded protein is CASSALQGYEQYF.

This chain joins TRBV6-5 and TRBJ2-7; D is perhaps TRBD1 (5 bases). The length of the CDR3 is 15 residues. Germline lookup yields CDR1 MNHEY and CDR2 SVGAGI. V gave up 9 bases and J gave up 0 bases, with 18 bases separating them. Here the CDR3 DNA reads TGTGCCAGTCGCCCTCAGACAGTCTTCTCCTACGAGCAGTACTTC. Amino acid sequence: CASRPQTVFSYEQYF.

In its sample, this clone was seen once. This chain connects TRBV15 to TRBJ2-2; 8 bases fit TRBD2. V trimming: 0 bases; J trimming: 4 bases; junction bases outside the gene matches: 4. This CDR3 has 16 amino acids. CDR1 is LNHNV and CDR2 is YYDKDF in the germline V gene (reference sequence). DNA for the CDR3: TGTGCCACCAGCAGAGATAGCGGGATGGCCACCGGGGAGCTGTTTTTT. Protein sequence: CATSRDSGMATGELFF.

The chain employs TRBV7-9 and TRBJ1-6; D remains unclear. V shed 8 bases and J shed 2 bases, with 7 bases lying between them. The CDR3 runs to 13 residues. Per the germline V gene, CDR1 is SEHNR and CDR2 is FQNEAQ (reference sequence). CDR3 amino acids: CASSEAYNSPLHF. DNA of the CDR3: TGTGCCAGCTCGGAGGCCTATAATTCACCCCTCCACTTT.

J is TRBJ2-4 and V is TRBV9; TRBD2 might be the D (7 bases). The CDR3 is 18 amino acids. V lost 3 bases and J 2 bases, leaving 21 bases between the germline ends. The germline CDR1 and CDR2 sequences are SGDLS and YYNGEE. The CDR3 here is CASSASLGGGATKNIQYF. The CDR3 nucleotides read TGTGCCAGCAGCGCCAGTTTGGGAGGGGGGGCGACCAAAAACATTCAGTACTTC.

The CDR3 region is CASSFTRRGEQFF. The CDR3 region has the DNA TGTGCCAGCAGTTTTACCCGCCGAGGTGAGCAGTTCTTC. The chain joins TRBV12-3 or TRBV12-4 to TRBJ2-1; D is undetermined. Trimming shortened V by 3 bases and J by 9 bases, and 12 bases separated the two germline ends. There are 13 residues in the CDR3.

The chain joins TRBV7-3 to TRBJ2-1, with no clear D. This CDR3 comprises 15 residues. Trimming removed 5 bases at V and 4 bases at J, with 15 bases between. Germline CDR1 reads SGHTA; CDR2 reads FQGTGA. The DNA for the CDR3 is TGTGCCAGCAGCCAACCAACCGGAGTATACAATGAGCAGTTCTTC. Residues: CASSQPTGVYNEQFF.

This clone was counted a single time. J is TRBJ2-5 and V is TRBV3-1 (or the pseudogene TRBV3-2), with TRBD2 matching 12 bases. The V and J ends lost 5 bases and 7 bases, in that order; junction bases with no gene match: 8. CDR1 LGHDT and CDR2 YNNKEL come from the germline V gene (reference sequence). This CDR3 is built from 15 residues. CDR3 region: CASSSGLAGRGTQYF. In DNA form, the CDR3 reads TGTGCCAGCAGCTCAGGACTAGCGGGAAGGGGGACCCAGTACTTC.

The gene calls are TRBV6-2 or TRBV6-3 and TRBJ1-1, with D hard to call. Germline lookup yields CDR1 MNHEY and CDR2 SVGEGT. Trimming left V 7 bases short and J 4 bases short, with 13 bases between. The CDR3 runs 13 residues. The CDR3 sequence: CASTPDGLTEAFF. CDR3 nucleotides: TGTGCCAGCACCCCGGACGGACTCACTGAAGCTTTCTTT.

In this sample, this clone turned up once. This rearrangement joins TRBV5-4 to TRBJ1-1; D unclear. Germline CDR1 SGHNT, CDR2 YYREEE (reference sequence). The CDR3 is 13 amino acids. The V end lost 1 base, the J end lost 3 bases, and 7 bases lay between the germline ends. As DNA, the CDR3 is TGTGCCAGCAGCTTGCCTCAGGACACTGAAGCTTTCTTT. Protein product: CASSLPQDTEAFF.

The chain employs TRBV7-2 and TRBJ2-5; the D gene is possibly TRBD1 (5 bases). Germline CDR1 SGHTA, CDR2 FQGNSA. Between the trimmed V and J ends, which lost 5 bases and 4 bases, there was a span of 11 bases. The CDR3 contains 13 residues. The chain's CDR3 is CASSVARGETQYF. CDR3 coding DNA: TGTGCCAGCAGCGTCGCTAGGGGAGAGACCCAGTACTTC.

V and J are TRBV19 and TRBJ2-3, with D perhaps TRBD2 (6 bases). Looked up from germline, CDR1 is LNHDA and CDR2 is SQIVND (reference sequence). V shed 0 bases and J shed 1 base, with 14 bases lying between them. The CDR3 sequence is 17 residues long. The CDR3 loop reads CASSIEHWGDGTDTQYF. In DNA form, the CDR3 reads TGTGCCAGTAGTATAGAGCACTGGGGGGATGGCACAGATACGCAGTATTTT.